The 21 T cell receptor beta chains in this list originate from one sample, sequenced in a study of T cell responses to AZD1222 COVID-19 vaccine. Repertoires were generated with immunoSEQ multiplex PCR, while TCRdb's copy carries only in-frame clones and drops some. The sample has roughly 120,000 clones, about 88% seen once. The sequencing used peripheral blood, collected on day 0 of AZD1222 vaccination. These receptors all stem from an adult in good health.

The rearrangement links TRBV3-1 (or the pseudogene TRBV3-2) to TRBJ2-1, with D perhaps TRBD2 (6 bases). Trimming cost V 2 bases and J 4 bases, with 15 bases left between them. CDR1 LGHDT and CDR2 YNNKEL come from the germline V gene (reference sequence). This CDR3 spans 16 amino acids. Here the CDR3 reads CASSQIKLAPYNEQFF. CDR3 DNA sequence: TGTGCCAGCAGCCAAATTAAGCTAGCGCCATACAATGAGCAGTTCTTC.

As DNA, the CDR3 is TGTGCCATCAGTGGGGCAGGGGCCACCTACGAGCAGTACTTC. Translation gives CAISGAGATYEQYF. The J gene is TRBJ2-7, the V gene TRBV10-3, with D tentatively TRBD1 (6 bases). The germline gives CDR1 ENHRY, CDR2 SYGVKD. V lost 4 bases, J lost 2 bases, and 12 bases lay in between. The CDR3 has 14 residues.

The rearrangement joins TRBV12-3 or TRBV12-4 to TRBJ1-5; TRBD1 agrees at 7 bases. The CDR3 loop spans 13 amino acids. J gave up 7 bases and V 7 bases, and 7 bases lay outside the gene matches. CDR3 in DNA: TGTGCCAGCATTGAGAGGGGGCAACAGCCCCAGCATTTT. Protein product: CASIERGQQPQHF.

The chain joins TRBV6-5 to TRBJ1-2, with a weak D call TRBD1 (5 bases). CDR3 length equals 16 residues. Looked up from germline, CDR1 is MNHEY and CDR2 is SVGAGI. V was cut by 2 bases and J by 4 bases, with 17 bases left in between. The DNA of the CDR3 is TGTGCCAGCAGTTACACCCGAGCGGGGGTAGGCTATGGCTACACCTTC. Amino acid sequence: CASSYTRAGVGYGYTF.

This chain connects TRBV4-3 to TRBJ1-2; D uncertain. Germline V gene lookup returns CDR1 LGHNA and CDR2 YSLEER. Trimming removed 0 bases from V and 4 bases from J, with 9 bases in between. CDR3 size: 14 residues. CDR3 DNA: TGCGCCAGCAGCCAAGAGTTGACTGTCTATGGCTACACCTTC. Translating it yields CASSQELTVYGYTF.

The chain links TRBV7-9 to TRBJ1-3; D gene ambiguous. The V and J ends lost 5 bases and 1 base respectively, with 9 bases between them. The CDR3 extends over 14 amino acids. Germline assignment: CDR1 SEHNR and CDR2 FQNEAQ (reference sequence). The CDR3 nucleotides read TGTGCCAGCAGCGAGGACGGATCTGGAAACACCATATATTTT. Encoded protein: CASSEDGSGNTIYF.

This clone was observed a single time. This rearrangement joins TRBV7-2 to TRBJ2-2, with 7 nucleotides matching TRBD1. From germline, CDR1 is SGHTA and CDR2 FQGNSA. The CDR3 runs to 14 residues. V shed 5 bases, J shed 1 base, and the junction held 1 base outside the gene matches. The CDR3 reads CASSRTGNTGELFF. The CDR3 bases are TGTGCCAGCAGCCGGACAGGGAACACCGGGGAGCTGTTTTTT.

The chain links TRBV5-4 to TRBJ1-2, with D perhaps TRBD1 (6 bases). The germline V gene encodes CDR1 SGHNT and CDR2 YYREEE (reference sequence). Deletions cut 4 bases from V and 4 bases from J, with 17 bases between. The CDR3 sequence is 15 residues long. The CDR3 DNA sequence: TGTGCCAGCAGCACGGCCAAGGGGGGTACCTATGGCTACACCTTC. Translation gives CASSTAKGGTYGYTF. Full variable domain (remainder filled in from reference TRBV5-4 and TRBJ1-2): ETGVTQSPTHLIKTRGQQVTLRCSSQSGHNTVSWYQQALGQGPQFIFQYYREEENGRGNFPPRFSGLQFPNYSSELNVNALELDDSALYLCASSTAKGGTYGYTFGSGTRLTVV.

This chain links TRBV4-2 with TRBJ2-3; 7 bases map to TRBD2. There are 14 residues in the CDR3. Germline V CDR1 and CDR2: LGHNA, YNFKEQ. The junction had 6 bases not matched to a gene; V was cut back by 4 bases and J by 5 bases. CDR3 nucleotides: TGTGCCAGCAGCCCAGGACTAGGTGGAGATACGCAGTATTTT. Its translation is CASSPGLGGDTQYF.

The rearrangement uses TRBV5-1 and TRBJ1-6; 8 bases are a match to TRBD1. CDR1 SGHRS and CDR2 YFSETQ come from the germline V gene. This CDR3 spans 15 amino acids. J gave up 9 bases and V 1 base, and 6 bases lay outside the gene matches. The chain's CDR3 is CASSLSGQGASPLHF. In DNA form, the CDR3 reads TGCGCCAGCAGCTTGTCTGGGCAGGGGGCTTCACCCCTCCACTTT.

J is TRBJ1-5 and V is TRBV28; D possibly corresponds to TRBD1 (6 bases). V was trimmed by 5 bases and J by 2 bases, leaving 13 bases between them. The CDR3 runs to 15 residues. The germline CDR1 and CDR2 sequences are MDHEN and SYDVKM. The CDR3 sequence is CASSVGATGNQPQHF. As DNA, the CDR3 is TGTGCCAGCAGTGTGGGGGCAACGGGCAATCAGCCCCAGCATTTT.

The rearrangement links TRBV2 to TRBJ2-1, with D possibly TRBD2 on 5 matching bases. This CDR3 is built from 13 residues. The germline V gene has CDR1 SNHLY and CDR2 FYNNEI. The germline V and J ends were trimmed by 4 bases and 6 bases, with 10 bases remaining between them. In DNA, the CDR3 is TGTGCCAGCAGTGTTTGGACTTTCAATGAGCAGTTCTTC. It is translated as CASSVWTFNEQFF.

This clone was observed once. The rearrangement links TRBV7-2 to TRBJ2-7, with TRBD1 matching 12 bases. The CDR3 length is 17 residues. Germline V lookup: CDR1 SGHTA, CDR2 FQGNSA. J was trimmed by 4 bases and V by 0 bases; bases with no gene match: 7. CDR3 residues: CASSLARGQGASYEQYF. CDR3 nucleotide sequence: TGTGCCAGCAGCTTAGCGCGGGGACAGGGGGCGTCATACGAGCAGTACTTC.

This chain connects TRBV6-4 to TRBJ1-1; the match to TRBD1 covers 10 bases. There are 13 residues in the CDR3. Germline assignment: CDR1 MRHNA and CDR2 SNTAGT. J gave up 11 bases and V 3 bases, and 6 bases lay outside the gene matches. The CDR3, as DNA: TGTGCCAGCAGTGAAAGGGACAGGGGTTTCGCTTTCTTT. Encoded protein: CASSERDRGFAFF.

The chain employs TRBV6-4 and TRBJ1-2; tentative D call: TRBD1 (6 bases). Trimming removed 0 bases from V and 4 bases from J, with 18 bases in between. This CDR3 comprises 17 residues. Germline CDR1 and CDR2: MRHNA and SNTAGT. The CDR3 DNA sequence: TGTGCCAGCAGTGACTCGTTTGGTGCCAAACAGGGCTATGGCTACACCTTC. This sequence encodes CASSDSFGAKQGYGYTF.

The V and J genes are TRBV6-1 and TRBJ1-1; unclear D gene. Germline loops: CDR1 MNHNS, CDR2 SASEGT. Trimming removed 1 base at V and 4 bases at J, with 7 bases between. The CDR3 is 13 amino acids. The CDR3 reads CASSEVMSTEAFF. In nucleotides, the CDR3 is TGTGCCAGCAGTGAAGTTATGAGCACTGAAGCTTTCTTT.

In DNA, the CDR3 is TGTGCCAGCAGTGAAGGGCGAGGGGCGGAGGAAGCTTTCTTT. Its protein is CASSEGRGAEEAFF. The rearrangement uses TRBV6-1 and TRBJ1-1, with D maybe TRBD1 (5 bases). The CDR3 loop spans 14 amino acids. From germline, CDR1 is MNHNS and CDR2 SASEGT. Trimming pared 1 base from V and 8 bases from J, leaving 14 bases between.

This sequence joins TRBV9 and TRBJ2-2, with D possibly matching TRBD2 (6 bases). CDR3 length: 13 amino acids. The V gene's germline CDR1 is SGDLS and CDR2 YYNGEE. V lost 2 bases and J lost 6, with 8 bases in between. As DNA, the CDR3 is TGTGCCAGCAGCGTTAGCGGTCCCGGGGAGCTGTTTTTT. This translates into CASSVSGPGELFF.

The rearrangement links TRBV18 to TRBJ2-1, with TRBD2 identical over 7 bases. J gave up 2 bases and V 6 bases, and 10 bases lay outside the gene matches. The CDR3 totals 16 residues. Germline V gene data show CDR1 as KGHSH and CDR2 as LQKENI. The CDR3 region is CASSPSAREPYNEQFF. The CDR3 DNA reads as TGTGCCAGCTCGCCTTCGGCGCGGGAGCCCTACAATGAGCAGTTCTTC.

V and J are TRBV7-9 and TRBJ2-1, with 11 bases fitting TRBD2. The germline V gene has CDR1 SEHNR and CDR2 FQNEAQ (reference sequence). Trimming took 5 bases from V and 10 from J; bases not matched to a gene: 4. The CDR3 runs to 13 residues. CDR3 sequence reads: CASSGLAGSEQFF. The CDR3 DNA is TGTGCCAGCAGCGGACTAGCGGGCAGCGAGCAGTTCTTC.

This chain links TRBV9 with TRBJ1-3; no definite D call. The germline V gene has CDR1 SGDLS and CDR2 YYNGEE. The ends were cut back, 0 bases at V and 0 bases at J, with 10 bases in the middle. The CDR3 runs to 16 residues. CDR3 sequence reads: CASSVGQWSSGNTIYF. The CDR3, as DNA: TGTGCCAGCAGCGTAGGGCAGTGGAGCTCTGGAAACACCATATATTTT.